This section outlines one TCR beta chain sequence together with its context. Other nucleotide sequences from this sample produce the same CDR3. Original methodology: Reference gene primer amplification in the assay estimated nucleated cell counts. Repertoires were generated with immunoSEQ multiplex PCR, while TCRdb's copy carries only in-frame clones and drops some. The D gene and trimming were derived from the DNA, and the V and J assignments and clone size from that table. Of about 120,000 clones listed, 65% to 90% are singletons. This entry comes from a study of blood T cell repertoires in COVID-19. Turning to the study itself: Samples of COVID-19 (acute and convalescent) were obtained from the United States, Italy and Spain. PBMCs, B-cell-depleted T cells, or T cells were the source of the cDNA or gDNA that made up the material.

This CDR3 has 12 residues. The germline gives CDR1 WSHSY, CDR2 SAAADI. V was shortened by 2 bases and J by 7 bases, with 6 bases between the two germline ends. Sequencing used peripheral blood. The genes are TRBV10-2 and TRBJ1-5; no reliable D call. This sequence was found in a human donor in a cohort sampled during active COVID-19. In nucleotides, the CDR3 is TGCGCCAGCAGTGAGGCGGGACAGCCCCAGCATTTT. It is translated as CASSEAGQPQHF.